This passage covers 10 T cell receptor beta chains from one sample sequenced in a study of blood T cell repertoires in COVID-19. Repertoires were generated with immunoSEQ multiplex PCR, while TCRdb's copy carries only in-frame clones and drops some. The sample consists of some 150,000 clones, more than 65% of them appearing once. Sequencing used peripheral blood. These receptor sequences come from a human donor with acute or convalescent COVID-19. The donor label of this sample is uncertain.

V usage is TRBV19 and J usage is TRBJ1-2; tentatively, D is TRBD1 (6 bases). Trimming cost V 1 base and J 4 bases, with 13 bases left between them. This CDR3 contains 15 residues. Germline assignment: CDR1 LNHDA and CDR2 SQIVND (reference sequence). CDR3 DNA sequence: TGTGCCAGTAGTATAGGACAGGCCCTCTTCTATGGCTACACCTTC. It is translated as CASSIGQALFYGYTF.

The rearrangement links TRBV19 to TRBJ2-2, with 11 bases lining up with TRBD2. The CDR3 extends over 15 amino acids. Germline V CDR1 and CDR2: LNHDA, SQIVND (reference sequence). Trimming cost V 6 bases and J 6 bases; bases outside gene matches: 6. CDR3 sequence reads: CASRSSGGHAGELFF. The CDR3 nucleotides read TGTGCCAGTAGATCTAGCGGGGGGCACGCCGGGGAGCTGTTTTTT.

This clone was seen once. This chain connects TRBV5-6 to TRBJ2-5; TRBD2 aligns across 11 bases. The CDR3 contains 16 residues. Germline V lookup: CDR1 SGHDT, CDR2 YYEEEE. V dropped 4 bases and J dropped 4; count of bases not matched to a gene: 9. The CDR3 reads CASSPISGGVGETQYF. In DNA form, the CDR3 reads TGTGCCAGCAGCCCTATTAGCGGGGGGGTTGGAGAGACCCAGTACTTC. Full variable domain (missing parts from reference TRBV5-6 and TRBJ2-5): DAGVTQSPTHLIKTRGQQVTLRCSPKSGHDTVSWYQQALGQGPQFIFQYYEEEERQRGNFPDRFSGHQFPNYSSELNVNALLLGDSALYLCASSPISGGVGETQYFGPGTRLLVL.

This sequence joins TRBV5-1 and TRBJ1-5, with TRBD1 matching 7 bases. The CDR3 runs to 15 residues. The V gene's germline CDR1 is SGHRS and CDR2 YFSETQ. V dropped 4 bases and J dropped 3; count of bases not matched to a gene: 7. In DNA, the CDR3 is TGCGCCAGCAGCCCCGGTCAGGGGGTCAATCAGCCCCAGCATTTT. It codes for CASSPGQGVNQPQHF.

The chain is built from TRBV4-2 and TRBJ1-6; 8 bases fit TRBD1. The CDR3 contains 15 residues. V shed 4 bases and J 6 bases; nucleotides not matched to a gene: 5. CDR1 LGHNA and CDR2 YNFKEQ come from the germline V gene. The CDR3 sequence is CASSPFDRGNSPLHF. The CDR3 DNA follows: TGTGCCAGCAGCCCCTTCGACAGGGGTAATTCACCCCTCCACTTT.

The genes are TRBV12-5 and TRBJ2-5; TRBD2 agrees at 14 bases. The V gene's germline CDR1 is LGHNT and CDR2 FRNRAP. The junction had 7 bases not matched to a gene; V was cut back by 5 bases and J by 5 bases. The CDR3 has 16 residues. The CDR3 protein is CASGPGLAGGGETQYF. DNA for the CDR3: TGTGCTAGTGGTCCCGGACTAGCGGGGGGAGGGGAGACCCAGTACTTC.

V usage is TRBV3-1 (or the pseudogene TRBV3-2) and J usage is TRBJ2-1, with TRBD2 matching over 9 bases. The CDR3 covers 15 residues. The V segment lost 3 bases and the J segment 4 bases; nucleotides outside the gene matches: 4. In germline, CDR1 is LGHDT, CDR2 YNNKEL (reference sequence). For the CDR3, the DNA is TGTGCCAGCAGCCAGAGACTAGCGGAATACAATGAGCAGTTCTTC. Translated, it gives CASSQRLAEYNEQFF.

The CDR3: CAWSETGVSSGANVLTF. The CDR3 DNA reads TGTGCCTGGAGCGAGACAGGGGTCAGCTCTGGGGCCAACGTCCTGACTTTC. The chain joins TRBV30 to TRBJ2-6, with 8 positions matching TRBD1. The CDR3 is made up of 17 amino acids. Germline CDR1 reads GTSNPN; CDR2 reads SVGIG (reference sequence). J gave up 0 bases and V 3 bases, and 7 bases lay outside the gene matches.

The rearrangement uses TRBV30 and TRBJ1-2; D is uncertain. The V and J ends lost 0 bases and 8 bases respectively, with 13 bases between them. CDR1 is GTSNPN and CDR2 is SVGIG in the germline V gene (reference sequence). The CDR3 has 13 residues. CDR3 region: CAWSVHLESGYTF. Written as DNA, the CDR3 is TGTGCCTGGAGTGTCCACCTGGAGTCGGGCTACACCTTC. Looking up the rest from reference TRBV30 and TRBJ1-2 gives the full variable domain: SQTIHQWPATLVQPVGSPLSLECTVEGTSNPNLYWYRQAAGRGLQLLFYSVGIGQISSEVPQNLSASRPQDRQFILSSKKLLLSDSGFYLCAWSVHLESGYTFGSGTRLTVV.

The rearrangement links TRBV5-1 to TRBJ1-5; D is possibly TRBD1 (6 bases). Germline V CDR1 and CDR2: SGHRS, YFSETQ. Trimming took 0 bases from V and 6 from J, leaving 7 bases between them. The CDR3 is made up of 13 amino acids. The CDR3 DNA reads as TGCGCCAGCAGCTTGGGGACAGCTCAGCCCCAGCATTTT. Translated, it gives CASSLGTAQPQHF.